What follows describes a single T cell receptor delta chain. A read error may be the cause here, since a much bigger clone is one base away. The same CDR3 is also encoded by other DNA sequences in this sample. Germline V gene data show CDR1 as GEAIGNYY and CDR2 as EKD. This CDR3 contains 23 residues. The data originate from a study of gamma-delta chains in newborns, infants, children. TCRdb re-called the reads with CATT. This table holds about 5,000 delta-chain clones, about 0.42% found once. The sequence was obtained from a child who was a newborn, infant or young child, either healthy, febrile or measles-vaccinated (not recorded which). The chain combines TRDV2 with TRDJ1, with 13 bases lining up with TRDD3. Sequenced sample: blood. The CDR3 spells CACDPKLPFNLLGDTMYTDKLIF. DNA for the CDR3: TGCGCCTGTGACCCCAAGCTACCCTTCAACCTACTGGGGGATACGATGTACACCGATAAACTCATCTTT.